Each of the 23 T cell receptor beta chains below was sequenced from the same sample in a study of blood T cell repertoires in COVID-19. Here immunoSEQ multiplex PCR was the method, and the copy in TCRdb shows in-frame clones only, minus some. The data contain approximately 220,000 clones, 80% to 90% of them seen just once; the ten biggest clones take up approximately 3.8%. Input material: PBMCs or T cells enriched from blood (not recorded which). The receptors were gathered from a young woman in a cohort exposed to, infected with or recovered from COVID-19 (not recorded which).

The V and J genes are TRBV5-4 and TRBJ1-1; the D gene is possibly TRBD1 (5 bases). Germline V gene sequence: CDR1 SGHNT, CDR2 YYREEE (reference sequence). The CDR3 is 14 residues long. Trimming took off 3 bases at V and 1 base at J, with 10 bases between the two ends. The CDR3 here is CASSYDSSNTEAFF. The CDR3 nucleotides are TGTGCCAGCAGCTACGACAGTTCGAACACTGAAGCTTTCTTT.

CDR3 coding DNA: TGTGCCAGCAGCGGAGACCGGGACAGCATTCCAGAGACCCAGTACTTC. Protein sequence: CASSGDRDSIPETQYF. The rearrangement joins TRBV14 to TRBJ2-5, with 7 bases identical to TRBD1. The CDR3 contains 16 residues. Trimming at V came to 5 bases and at J to 4 bases, leaving 13 bases not matched to a gene. Germline V CDR1 and CDR2: SGHDN, FVKESK.

The DNA of the CDR3 is TGTGCCAGCATGCTGCTAGGCGGGGGTTTCCAAGAGACCCAGTACTTC. Amino acids: CASMLLGGGFQETQYF. V is TRBV2 and J is TRBJ2-5; 7 bases map to TRBD2. Per germline, CDR1 SNHLY and CDR2 FYNNEI. With 7 bases clipped from V and 1 base from J, the junction kept 12 bases outside the gene matches. The CDR3 is 16 amino acids.

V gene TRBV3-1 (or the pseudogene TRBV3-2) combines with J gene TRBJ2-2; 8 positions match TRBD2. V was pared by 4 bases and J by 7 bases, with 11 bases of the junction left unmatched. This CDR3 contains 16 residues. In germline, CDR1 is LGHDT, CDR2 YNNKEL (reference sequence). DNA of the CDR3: TGTGCCAGCAGCCTCGAGAGCGGGAGAGGCGACGGGGAGCTGTTTTTT. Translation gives CASSLESGRGDGELFF.

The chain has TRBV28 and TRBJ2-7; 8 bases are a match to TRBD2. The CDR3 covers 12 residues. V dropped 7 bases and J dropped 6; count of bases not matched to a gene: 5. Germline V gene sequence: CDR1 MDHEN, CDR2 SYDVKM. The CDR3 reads CASTRGGSEQYF. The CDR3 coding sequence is TGTGCCAGCACTCGGGGGGGGAGCGAGCAGTACTTC.

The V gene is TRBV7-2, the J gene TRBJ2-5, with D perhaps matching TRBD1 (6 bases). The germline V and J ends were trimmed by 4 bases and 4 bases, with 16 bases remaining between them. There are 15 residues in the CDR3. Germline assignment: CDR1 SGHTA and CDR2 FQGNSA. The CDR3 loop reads CASSSQGILAETQYF. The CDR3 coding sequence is TGTGCCAGCAGCTCCCAGGGGATTCTAGCAGAGACCCAGTACTTC.

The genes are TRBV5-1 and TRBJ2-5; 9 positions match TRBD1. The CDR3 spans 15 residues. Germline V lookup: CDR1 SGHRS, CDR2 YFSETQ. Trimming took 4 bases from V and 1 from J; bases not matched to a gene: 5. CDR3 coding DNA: TGCGCCAGCAGCCTAGGGACAGGGACCCAAGAGACCCAGTACTTC. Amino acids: CASSLGTGTQETQYF.

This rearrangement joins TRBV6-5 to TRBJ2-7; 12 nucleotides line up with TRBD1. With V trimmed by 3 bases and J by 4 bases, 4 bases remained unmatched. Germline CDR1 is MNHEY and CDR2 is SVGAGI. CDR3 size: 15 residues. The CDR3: CASSYTGQGAYEQYF. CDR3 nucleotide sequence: TGTGCCAGCAGTTATACGGGACAGGGGGCATACGAGCAGTACTTC.

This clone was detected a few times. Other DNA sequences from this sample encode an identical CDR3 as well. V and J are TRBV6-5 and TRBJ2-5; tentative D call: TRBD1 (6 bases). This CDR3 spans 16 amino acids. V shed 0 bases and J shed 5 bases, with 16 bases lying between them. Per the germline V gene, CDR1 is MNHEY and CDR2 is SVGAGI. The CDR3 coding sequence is TGTGCCAGCAGTTACTCGGGCAGGGGCCAGGGGGAGACCCAGTACTTC. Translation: CASSYSGRGQGETQYF.

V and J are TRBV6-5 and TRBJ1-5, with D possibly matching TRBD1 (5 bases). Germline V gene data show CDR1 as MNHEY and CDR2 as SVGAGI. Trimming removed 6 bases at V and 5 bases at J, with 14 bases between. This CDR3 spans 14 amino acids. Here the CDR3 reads CASSPNWGDQPQHF. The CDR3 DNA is TGTGCCAGCAGCCCAAATTGGGGCGATCAGCCCCAGCATTTT.

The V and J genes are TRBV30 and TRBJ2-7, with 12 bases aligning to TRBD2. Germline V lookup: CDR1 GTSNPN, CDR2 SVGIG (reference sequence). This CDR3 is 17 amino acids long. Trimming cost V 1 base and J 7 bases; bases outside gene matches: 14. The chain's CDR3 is CAWSALARLAGVREQYF. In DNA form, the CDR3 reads TGTGCCTGGAGTGCGCTCGCAAGACTAGCGGGAGTGCGGGAGCAGTACTTC.

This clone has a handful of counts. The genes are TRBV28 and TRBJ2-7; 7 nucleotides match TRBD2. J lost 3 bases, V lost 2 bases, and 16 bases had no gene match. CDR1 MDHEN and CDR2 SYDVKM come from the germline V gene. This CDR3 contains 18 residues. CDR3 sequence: CASSLRKDSGPSIYEQYF. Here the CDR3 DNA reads TGTGCCAGCAGTTTACGCAAAGATAGCGGGCCCTCCATCTACGAGCAGTACTTC. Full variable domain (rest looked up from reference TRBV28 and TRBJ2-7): DVKVTQSSRYLVKRTGEKVFLECVQDMDHENMFWYRQDPGLGLRLIYFSYDVKMKEKGDIPEGYSVSREKKERFSLILESASTNQTSMYLCASSLRKDSGPSIYEQYFGPGTRLTVT.

CDR3: CASSLAGGAYGYTF. The CDR3 DNA sequence: TGCGCCAGCAGCTTGGCCGGAGGCGCCTATGGCTACACCTTC. The chain carries TRBV5-1 and TRBJ1-2; no firm D call. Germline CDR1 is SGHRS and CDR2 is YFSETQ. Trimming removed 0 bases from V and 4 bases from J, with 10 bases in between. The CDR3 length is 14 residues.

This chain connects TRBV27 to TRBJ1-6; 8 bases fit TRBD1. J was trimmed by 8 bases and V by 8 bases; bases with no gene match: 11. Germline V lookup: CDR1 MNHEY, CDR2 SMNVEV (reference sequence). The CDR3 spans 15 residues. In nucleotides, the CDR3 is TGTGCCAGCGCGAAGACAGGGGCGCTTTATTCACCCCTCCACTTT. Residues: CASAKTGALYSPLHF.

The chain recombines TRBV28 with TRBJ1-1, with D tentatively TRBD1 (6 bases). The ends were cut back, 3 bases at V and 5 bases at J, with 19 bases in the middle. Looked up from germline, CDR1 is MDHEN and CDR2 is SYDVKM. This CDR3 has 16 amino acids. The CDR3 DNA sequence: TGTGCCAGCAGTTTCGGCCAAATGGGGGGGCTTACTGAAGCTTTCTTT. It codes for CASSFGQMGGLTEAFF.

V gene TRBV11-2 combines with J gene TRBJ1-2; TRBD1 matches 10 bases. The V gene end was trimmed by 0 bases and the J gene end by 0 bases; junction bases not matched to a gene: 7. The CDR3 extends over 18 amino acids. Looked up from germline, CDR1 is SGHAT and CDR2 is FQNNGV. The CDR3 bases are TGTGCCAGCAGCTTAGACCCGGGACAGGGGCGTTCTAACTATGGCTACACCTTC. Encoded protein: CASSLDPGQGRSNYGYTF. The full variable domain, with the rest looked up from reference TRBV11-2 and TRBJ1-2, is EAGVAQSPRYKIIEKRQSVAFWCNPISGHATLYWYQQILGQGPKLLIQFQNNGVVDDSQLPKDRFSAERLKGVDSTLKIQPAKLEDSAVYLCASSLDPGQGRSNYGYTFGSGTRLTVV.

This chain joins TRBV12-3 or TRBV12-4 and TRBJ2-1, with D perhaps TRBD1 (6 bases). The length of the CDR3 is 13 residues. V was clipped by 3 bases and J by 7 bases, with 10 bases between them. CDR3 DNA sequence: TGTGCCAGCAGTTTTGGACAGCTTAATGAGCAGTTCTTC. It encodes CASSFGQLNEQFF.

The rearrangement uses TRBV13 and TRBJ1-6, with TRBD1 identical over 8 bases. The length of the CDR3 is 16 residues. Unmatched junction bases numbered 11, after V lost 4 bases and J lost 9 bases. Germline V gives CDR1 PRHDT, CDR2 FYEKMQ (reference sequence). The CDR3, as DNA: TGTGCCAGCAGCTCATGGCCCGGACAGGGTCGTTCACCCCTCCACTTT. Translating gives CASSSWPGQGRSPLHF.

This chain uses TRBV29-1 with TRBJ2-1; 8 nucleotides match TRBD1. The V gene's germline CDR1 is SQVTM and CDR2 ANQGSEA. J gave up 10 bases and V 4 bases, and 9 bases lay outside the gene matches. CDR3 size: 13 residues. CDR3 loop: CSVVGQGATEQFF. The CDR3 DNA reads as TGCAGCGTTGTAGGGCAGGGGGCAACGGAGCAGTTCTTC.

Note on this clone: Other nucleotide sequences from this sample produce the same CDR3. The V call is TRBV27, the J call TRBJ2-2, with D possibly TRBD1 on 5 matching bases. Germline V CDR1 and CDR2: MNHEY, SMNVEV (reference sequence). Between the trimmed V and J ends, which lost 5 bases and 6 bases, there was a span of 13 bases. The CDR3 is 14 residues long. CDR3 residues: CASSPRQGSGELFF. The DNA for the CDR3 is TGTGCCAGCAGTCCCCGGCAGGGATCCGGGGAGCTGTTTTTT.

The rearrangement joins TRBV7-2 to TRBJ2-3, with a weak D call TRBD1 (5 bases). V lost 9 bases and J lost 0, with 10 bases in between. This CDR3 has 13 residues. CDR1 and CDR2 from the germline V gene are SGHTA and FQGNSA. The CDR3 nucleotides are TGTGCCAGTCAAAAGGGGAGCACAGATACGCAGTATTTT. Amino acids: CASQKGSTDTQYF.

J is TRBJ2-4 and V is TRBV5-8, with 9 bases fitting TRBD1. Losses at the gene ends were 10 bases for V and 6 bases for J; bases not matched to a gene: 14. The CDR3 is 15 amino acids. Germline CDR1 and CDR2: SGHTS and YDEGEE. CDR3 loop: CASGGAGQGRNIQYF. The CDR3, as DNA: TGTGCCTCTGGCGGAGCGGGACAGGGTAGAAACATTCAGTACTTC. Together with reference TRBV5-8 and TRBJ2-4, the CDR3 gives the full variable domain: EAGVTQSPTHLIKTRGQQATLRCSPISGHTSVYWYQQALGLGLQFLLWYDEGEERNRGNFPPRFSGRQFPNYSSELNVNALELEDSALYLCASGGAGQGRNIQYFGAGTRLSVL.

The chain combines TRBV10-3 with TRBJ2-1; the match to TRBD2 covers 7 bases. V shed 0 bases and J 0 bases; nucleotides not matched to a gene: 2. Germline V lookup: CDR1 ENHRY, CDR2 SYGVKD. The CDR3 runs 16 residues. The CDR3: CAISESGGGSYNEQFF. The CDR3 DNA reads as TGTGCCATCAGTGAGTCGGGGGGGGGCTCCTACAATGAGCAGTTCTTC.